The text below deals with one T cell receptor beta chain. What it recognizes is unknown. The source of the sample is a study of CD8 T cells in Susac syndrome. Reverse transcription used about 0.45 to 1 ug RNA and random hexamers. TCRdb processed the immunoSEQ multiplex PCR reads anew with MiXCR; each CDR3 protein has one entry. This sample has roughly 150,000 distinct CDR3 sequences, with around 90% found just once. CDR1 is SGHNT and CDR2 is YYREEE in the germline V gene (reference sequence). Trimming removed 0 bases at V and 6 bases at J, with 10 bases between. The CDR3 runs to 14 residues. The study, taken as a whole, reports: The study recognized that its TCR sequencing and HLA analysis covered a relatively small number of individuals.

This chain joins TRBV5-4 and TRBJ2-1; D gene ambiguous. Sequencing input: CD4+ T cells from PBMCs. The sequence came from a human donor in good health. CDR3 DNA sequence: TGTGCCAGCAGCTTGGGGGTAGAAAGCAATGAGCAGTTCTTC. It specifies CASSLGVESNEQFF.